The 7 T cell receptor beta chains in this list originate from one sample, sequenced in a study of metastatic and nonmetastatic thyroid tumors. None of the patients had undergone any treatment ahead of thyroid surgery. With MiXCR, TCRdb reprocessed the PCR reads. Among tens of thousands of clones listed, 12% were seen once. The sample taken for sequencing was blood. The receptors stem from a male donor with papillary thyroid cancer or a benign thyroid nodule (not recorded which). Some clones in this sample may be carry-over from other donors' samples.

J is TRBJ2-3 and V is TRBV6-4; 10 bases line up with TRBD2. The germline V gene encodes CDR1 MRHNA and CDR2 SNTAGT. There are 16 residues in the CDR3. V was clipped by 5 bases and J by 6 bases; unmatched bases: 11. The chain's CDR3 is CASSPGTSGDLDTQYF. The CDR3, as DNA: TGTGCCAGCAGTCCCGGTACTAGCGGGGATTTGGATACGCAGTATTTT.

The table lists this clone with many counts. The V call is TRBV19, the J call TRBJ2-7; a possible D gene is TRBD2 (6 bases). CDR1 is LNHDA, CDR2 SQIVND, per germline (reference sequence). The CDR3 contains 13 residues. Trimming cost V 5 bases and J 5 bases, with 13 bases left between them. The CDR3 region has the DNA TGTGCCAGTAGTCCGGAAGGGAGGCACGAGCAGTACTTC. Translated, it gives CASSPEGRHEQYF.

This clone showed up just a few times. V usage is TRBV6-1 and J usage is TRBJ1-4, with a possible D match to TRBD1 (6 bases). Germline lookup yields CDR1 MNHNS and CDR2 SASEGT. The germline V and J ends were trimmed by 2 bases and 2 bases, with 18 bases remaining between them. The length of the CDR3 is 18 residues. The chain's CDR3 is CASSEPVTGVETNEKLFF. DNA for the CDR3: TGTGCCAGCAGTGAACCGGTGACAGGAGTAGAGACTAATGAAAAACTGTTTTTT.

As to this clone: A much larger clonotype is one base distant, so this may be a read error. The V and J genes are TRBV2 and TRBJ2-2, with TRBD2 matching over 11 bases. V was pared by 9 bases and J by 6 bases, with 3 bases of the junction left unmatched. This CDR3 region has 13 residues. Looked up from germline, CDR1 is SNHLY and CDR2 is FYNNEI. The CDR3, as DNA: TGTGCCAGGGGGACTAGCGGACCCGGGGAGCTGTTTTTT. It translates to CARGTSGPGELFF.

This clone was recorded at least ten times. A read error is possible here, since a much larger clone lies one base away. The V call is TRBV28, the J call TRBJ1-3; the D is unclear. The CDR3 totals 14 residues. V dropped 6 bases and J dropped 7 bases, with 16 bases sitting between them. The V gene's germline CDR1 is MDHEN and CDR2 SYDVKM. Here the CDR3 reads CASRIGVGGNTIYF. The CDR3 DNA follows: TGTGCCAGCAGGATCGGTGTAGGTGGTAACACCATATATTTT. Drawing the rest from reference TRBV28 and TRBJ1-3, the complete variable domain is DVKVTQSSRYLVKRTGEKVFLECVQDMDHENMFWYRQDPGLGLRLIYFSYDVKMKEKGDIPEGYSVSREKKERFSLILESASTNQTSMYLCASRIGVGGNTIYFGEGSWLTVV.

This clone has at least ten counts. This sequence joins TRBV7-3 and TRBJ2-7; D is unclear. The CDR3 has 12 amino acids. V lost 4 bases and J lost 4, with 8 bases in between. The germline gives CDR1 SGHTA, CDR2 FQGTGA. DNA of the CDR3: TGTGCCAGCAGCTCACTATTATACGAGCAGTACTTC. Protein sequence: CASSSLLYEQYF.

Remarks on this clone: Since a much larger clone is just one base distant, this may be a read error. The same CDR3 arises from other DNA sequences in this sample as well. The DNA for the CDR3 is TGTGCCTGGGGCTCAGGTGGCACTAATGAAAAACTGTTTTTT. It encodes CAWGSGGTNEKLFF. The chain employs TRBV30 and TRBJ1-4; D call uncertain. Germline CDR1 is GTSNPN and CDR2 is SVGIG (reference sequence). V was shortened by 5 bases and J by 2 bases, with 12 bases between the two germline ends. The CDR3 totals 14 residues.